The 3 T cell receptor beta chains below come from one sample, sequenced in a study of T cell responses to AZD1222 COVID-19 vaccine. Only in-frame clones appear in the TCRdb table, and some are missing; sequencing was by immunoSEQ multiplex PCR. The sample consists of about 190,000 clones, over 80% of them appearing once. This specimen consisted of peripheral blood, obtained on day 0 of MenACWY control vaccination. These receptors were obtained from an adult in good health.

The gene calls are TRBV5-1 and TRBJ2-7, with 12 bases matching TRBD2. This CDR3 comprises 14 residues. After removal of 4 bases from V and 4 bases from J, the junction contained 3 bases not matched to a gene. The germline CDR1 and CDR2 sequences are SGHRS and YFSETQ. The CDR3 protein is CASSTTSGSYEQYF. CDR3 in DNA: TGCGCCAGCAGCACGACTAGCGGGAGTTACGAGCAGTACTTC.

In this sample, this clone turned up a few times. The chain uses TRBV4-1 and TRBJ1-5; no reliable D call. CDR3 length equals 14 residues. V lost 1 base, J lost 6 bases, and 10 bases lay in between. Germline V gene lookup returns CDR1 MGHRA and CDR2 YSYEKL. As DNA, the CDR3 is TGCGCCAGCAGCCAAGGATTGAGTGGTCAGCCCCAGCATTTT. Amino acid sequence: CASSQGLSGQPQHF.

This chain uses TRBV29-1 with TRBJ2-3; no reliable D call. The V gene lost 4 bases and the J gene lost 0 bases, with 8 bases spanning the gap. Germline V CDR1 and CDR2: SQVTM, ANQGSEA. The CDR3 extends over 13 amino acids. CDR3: CSVAPTSTDTQYF. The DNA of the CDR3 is TGCAGCGTTGCGCCGACTAGCACAGATACGCAGTATTTT.